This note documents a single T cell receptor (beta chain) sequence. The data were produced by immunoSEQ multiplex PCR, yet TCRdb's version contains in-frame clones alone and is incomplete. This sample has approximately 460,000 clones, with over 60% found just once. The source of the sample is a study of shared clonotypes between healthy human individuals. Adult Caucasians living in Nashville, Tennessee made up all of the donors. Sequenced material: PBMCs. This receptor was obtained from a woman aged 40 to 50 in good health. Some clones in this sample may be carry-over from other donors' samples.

The CDR3 protein is CASSKVLAGYNEQFF. CDR3 sequence (DNA): TGTGCCAGCAGTAAGGTACTAGCGGGATACAATGAGCAGTTCTTC. This sequence joins TRBV25-1 and TRBJ2-1, with 10 positions matching TRBD2. The junction had 5 bases not matched to a gene; V was cut back by 5 bases and J by 4 bases. The CDR3 has 15 amino acids. Germline CDR1 MGHDK, CDR2 SYGVNS.